The source of this T cell receptor beta chain is a study of response to subunit inactivated influenza vaccine. This clonotype was observed a handful of times. The antigen is undetermined. CDR1 is DFQATT and CDR2 is SNEGSKA in the germline V gene (reference sequence). Trimming removed 2 bases at V and 3 bases at J, with 19 bases between. This CDR3 comprises 17 residues. One entry per CDR3 protein, called by TCRdb with MiXCR from the RT-PCR reads. The sample includes 500,000 to 600,000 distinct CDR3 sequences, roughly 13% of them seen just once. Overall study findings and caveats: The study's authors posited that every seasonal influenza vaccination enlists few new T cells.

The chain links TRBV20-1 to TRBJ2-2; TRBD1 is a possible D gene (5 bases). Sequences were derived from PBMCs from blood, sampled 45 days after vaccination. The clonotype comes from a man over 45 who received an inactivated influenza vaccine. The CDR3 nucleotides read TGCAGTGCTAGACTGGTGCGCCGCGGCAGGGACACCGGGGAGCTGTTTTTT. As protein: CSARLVRRGRDTGELFF.